This TCR beta chain was observed in a study of blood T cell repertoires in COVID-19. Original methodology: It was from reference gene primer amplification that nucleated cell counts were estimated. Sequenced by immunoSEQ multiplex PCR; TCRdb stores in-frame clones only, minus some. For V, J and clone size, that table is used; D and trimming come from the DNA. Found here are 40,000 to 50,000 clones, approximately 85% of them singletons; the top ten hold about 40%. This clone has a handful of counts. Per the germline V gene, CDR1 is SGHRS and CDR2 is YFSETQ. The ends lost 2 bases at V and 1 base at J; junction bases unmatched: 8. The CDR3 runs 18 residues.

This sequence joins TRBV5-1 and TRBJ1-4; 10 bases match TRBD1. Sequencing used peripheral blood. This TCR came from a man aged 35 to 55 with active or convalescent COVID-19. CDR3 DNA sequence: TGCGCCAGCAGCTTCCTACCCGGACAGGGGGAAACTAATGAAAAACTGTTTTTT. Residues: CASSFLPGQGETNEKLFF.